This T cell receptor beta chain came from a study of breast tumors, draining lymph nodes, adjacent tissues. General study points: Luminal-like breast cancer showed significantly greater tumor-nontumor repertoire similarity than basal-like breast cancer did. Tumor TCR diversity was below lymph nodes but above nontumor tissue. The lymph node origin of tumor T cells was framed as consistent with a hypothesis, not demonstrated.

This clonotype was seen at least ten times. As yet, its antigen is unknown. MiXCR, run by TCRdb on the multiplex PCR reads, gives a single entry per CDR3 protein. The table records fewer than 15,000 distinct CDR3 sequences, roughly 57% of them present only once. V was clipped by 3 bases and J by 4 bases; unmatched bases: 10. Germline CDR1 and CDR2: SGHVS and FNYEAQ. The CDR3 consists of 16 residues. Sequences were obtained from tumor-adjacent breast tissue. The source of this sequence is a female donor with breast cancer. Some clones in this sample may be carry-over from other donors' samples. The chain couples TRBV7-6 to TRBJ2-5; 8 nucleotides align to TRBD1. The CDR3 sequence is CASSFFRGQGGETQYF. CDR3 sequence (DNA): TGTGCCAGCAGCTTCTTCAGGGGGCAGGGAGGAGAGACCCAGTACTTC.